The clone carrying this T cell receptor beta chain was found a few times. Repertoires were generated with immunoSEQ multiplex PCR, while TCRdb's copy carries only in-frame clones and drops some. The sample contains about 87,000 clones, less than 60% of which appear only once. The data were taken from a study of shared clonotypes between healthy human individuals. The source of this sequence is a woman in her thirties or forties in good health. Some clones in this sample may be carry-over from other donors' samples. The sequenced material came from PBMCs.

DNA for the CDR3: TGTGCCAGCAGCTTGGATGGGGGAACCCCCGGTTTGGGAAACATTCAGTACTTC. Its translation is CASSLDGGTPGLGNIQYF. The chain uses TRBV5-6 and TRBJ2-4; the D call may be TRBD1 or TRBD2 (5 bases each). Germline V gene sequence: CDR1 SGHDT, CDR2 YYEEEE. The V gene lost 0 bases and the J gene lost 6 bases, with 22 bases spanning the gap. CDR3 size: 18 residues.